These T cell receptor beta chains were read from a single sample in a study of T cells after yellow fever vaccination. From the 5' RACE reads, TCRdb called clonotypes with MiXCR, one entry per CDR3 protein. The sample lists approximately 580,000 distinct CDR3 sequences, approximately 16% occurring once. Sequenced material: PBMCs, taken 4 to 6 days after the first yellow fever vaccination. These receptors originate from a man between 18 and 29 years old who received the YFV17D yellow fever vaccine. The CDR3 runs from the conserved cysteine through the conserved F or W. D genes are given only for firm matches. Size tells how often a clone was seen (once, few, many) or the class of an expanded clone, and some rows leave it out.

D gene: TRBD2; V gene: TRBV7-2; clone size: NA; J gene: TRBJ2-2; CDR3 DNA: TGTGCCAGTGGTTCGGCGGGGGGACACTTCGGGGAGCTGTTTTTT; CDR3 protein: CASGSAGGHFGELFF
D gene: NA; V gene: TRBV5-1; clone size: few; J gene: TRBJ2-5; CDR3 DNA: TGCGCCAGCAGCCCGGGGACCCCTAGGGAGACCCAGTACTTC; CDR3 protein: CASSPGTPRETQYF
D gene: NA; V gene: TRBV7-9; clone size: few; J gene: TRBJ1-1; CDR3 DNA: TGTGCCAGCAGCCTCTGGACAGTCGCTGAAGCTTTCTTT; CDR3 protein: CASSLWTVAEAFF
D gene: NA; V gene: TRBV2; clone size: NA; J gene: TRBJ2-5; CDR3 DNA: TGTGCCAGCAGTGCTCGGACTGGGGGGCAAGAGACCCAGTACTTC; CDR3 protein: CASSARTGGQETQYF
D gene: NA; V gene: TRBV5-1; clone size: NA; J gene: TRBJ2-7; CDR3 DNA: TGCGCCAGCAGAACCCCGGGTCGGTCCTACGAGCAGTACTTC; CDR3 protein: CASRTPGRSYEQYF
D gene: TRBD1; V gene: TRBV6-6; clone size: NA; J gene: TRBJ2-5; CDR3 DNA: TGTGCCAGCACTGACAGGGCCGAGACCCAGTACTTC; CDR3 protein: CASTDRAETQYF
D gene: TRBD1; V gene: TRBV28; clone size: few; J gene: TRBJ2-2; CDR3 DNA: TGTGCCAGCAGTTTATCAGGGGGCGCCGAAAGAACCGGGGAGCTGTTTTTT; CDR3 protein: CASSLSGGAERTGELFF
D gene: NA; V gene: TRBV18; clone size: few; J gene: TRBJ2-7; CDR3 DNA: TGTGCCAGCTCACCCTTGGGTAGGGGAGATCTGTACGAGCAGTACTTC; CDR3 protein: CASSPLGRGDLYEQYF
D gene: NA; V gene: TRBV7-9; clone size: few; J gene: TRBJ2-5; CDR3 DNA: TGTGCCAGCAGCTCCGGACAGAGGGAAGAGACCCAGTACTTC; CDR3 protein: CASSSGQREETQYF
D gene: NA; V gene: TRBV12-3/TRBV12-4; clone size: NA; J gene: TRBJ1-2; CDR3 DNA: TGTGCCAGCAGTTTGGGCGACGGACTAGGCTACACCTTC; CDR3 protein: CASSLGDGLGYTF
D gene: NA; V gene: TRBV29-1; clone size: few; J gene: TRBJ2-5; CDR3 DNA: TGCAGCGCCCTCTTCGGGGGAAAAGAGACCCAGTACTTC; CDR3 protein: CSALFGGKETQYF
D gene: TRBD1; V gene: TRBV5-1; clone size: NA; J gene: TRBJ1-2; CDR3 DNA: TGCGCCAGCAGCTTGGGGGAACAGGGGTTCTATGGCTACACCTTC; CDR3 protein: CASSLGEQGFYGYTF
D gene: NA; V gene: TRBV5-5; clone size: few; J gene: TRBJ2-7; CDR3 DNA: TGTGCCAGCAGCTTGGGACAGCCCTCCTACGAGCAGTACTTC; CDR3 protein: CASSLGQPSYEQYF
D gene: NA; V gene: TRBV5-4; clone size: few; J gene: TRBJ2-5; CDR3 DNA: TGTGCCAGCAGCTTGCCGATTGGGCAGGCACAAGAGACCCAGTACTTC; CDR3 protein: CASSLPIGQAQETQYF
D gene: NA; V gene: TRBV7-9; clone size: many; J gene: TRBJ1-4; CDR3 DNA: TGTGCCAGCAGCTTGGGGGGCGCAAATGAAAAACTGTTTTTT; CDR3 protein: CASSLGGANEKLFF
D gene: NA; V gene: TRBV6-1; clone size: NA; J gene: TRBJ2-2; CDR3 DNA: TGTGCCAGCAGTCGGGGGGCCCCATCCTCTAGGGAGCTGTTTTTT; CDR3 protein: CASSRGAPSSRELFF
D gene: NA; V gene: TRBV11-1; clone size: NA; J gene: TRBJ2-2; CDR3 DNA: TGTGCCAGCAGCTTATCGGTTCGGACTCGAACTCTTCAGACCGGGGAGCTGTTTTTT; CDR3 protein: CASSLSVRTRTLQTGELFF
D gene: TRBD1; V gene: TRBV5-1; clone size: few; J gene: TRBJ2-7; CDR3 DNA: TGCGCCAGCAGCTTAAGAGCCGGGACAGGGTACGAGCAGTACTTC; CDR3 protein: CASSLRAGTGYEQYF
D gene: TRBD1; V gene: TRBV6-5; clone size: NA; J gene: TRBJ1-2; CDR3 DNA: TGTGCCAGCAGCTGGGACAGTCGTAACTATGGCTACACCTTC; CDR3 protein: CASSWDSRNYGYTF
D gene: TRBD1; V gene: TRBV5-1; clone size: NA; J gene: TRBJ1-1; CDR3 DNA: TGCGCCAGCAGCTTATCACAGGGGGGAGATCACACTGAAGCTTTCTTT; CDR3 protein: CASSLSQGGDHTEAFF
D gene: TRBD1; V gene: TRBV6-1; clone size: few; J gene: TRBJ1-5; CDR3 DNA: TGTGCCAGCAGACACAGTACCGGGACAGGGGGGTTAGGGGCCCAGCATTTT; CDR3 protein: CASRHSTGTGGLGAQHF
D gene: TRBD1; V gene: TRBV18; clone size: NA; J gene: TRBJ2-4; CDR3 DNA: TGTGCCAGCTCACCAGAAACAGGGGGGAACATTCAGTACTTC; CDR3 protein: CASSPETGGNIQYF
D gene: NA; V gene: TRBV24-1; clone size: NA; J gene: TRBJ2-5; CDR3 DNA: TGTGCCACCAGTGACCCCCGACAGGGAGGATCGTGGACCCAGTACTTC; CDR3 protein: CATSDPRQGGSWTQYF
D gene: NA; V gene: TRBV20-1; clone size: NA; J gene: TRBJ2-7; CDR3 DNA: TGCAGTGCTGGCCAGGGGAGAGGTTACGAGCAGTACTTC; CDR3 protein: CSAGQGRGYEQYF
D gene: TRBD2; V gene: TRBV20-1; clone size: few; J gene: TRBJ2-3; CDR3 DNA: TGCAGTGCTAGATCTACTTCGGGAGCGGGGGGGGCCGGCACGCAGTATTTT; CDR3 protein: CSARSTSGAGGAGTQYF
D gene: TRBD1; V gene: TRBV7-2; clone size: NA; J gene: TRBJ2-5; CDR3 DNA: TGTGCCAGCAGCCCGAGACAGGGGTCGGAGACCCAGTACTTC; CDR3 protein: CASSPRQGSETQYF
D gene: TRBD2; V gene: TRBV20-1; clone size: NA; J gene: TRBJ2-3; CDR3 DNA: TGCAGTGCTAGAGATCGGCTAGCGGCGACAGATACGCAGTATTTT; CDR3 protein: CSARDRLAATDTQYF
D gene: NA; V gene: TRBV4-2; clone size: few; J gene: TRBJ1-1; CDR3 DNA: TGTGCCAGCAGCCAAGACCCCCGTACGTTGACTGAAGCTTTCTTT; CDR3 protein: CASSQDPRTLTEAFF
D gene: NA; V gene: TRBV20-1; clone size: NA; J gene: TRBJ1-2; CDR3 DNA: TGCAGTGCTAGATCCCCGGACCCGGACCAGGGTGGTGGCTACACCTTC; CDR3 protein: CSARSPDPDQGGGYTF
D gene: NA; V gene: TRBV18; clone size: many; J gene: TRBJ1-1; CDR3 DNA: TGTGCCAGCAGCCCCGGTGGTAACACTGAAGCTTTCTTT; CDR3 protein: CASSPGGNTEAFF
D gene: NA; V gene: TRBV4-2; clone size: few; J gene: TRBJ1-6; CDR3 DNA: TGTGCCAGCAGCCAAGAGTTAGGACAGATACCCCTCCACTTT; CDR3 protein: CASSQELGQIPLHF
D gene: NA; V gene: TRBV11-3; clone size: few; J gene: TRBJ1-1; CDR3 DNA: TGTGCCAGCAGCCCAAACACGAACACTGAAGCTTTCTTT; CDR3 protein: CASSPNTNTEAFF
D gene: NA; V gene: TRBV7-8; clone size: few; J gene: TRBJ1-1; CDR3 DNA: TGTGCCAGCAGCTTAGCGCGGGCAGCAATGAACACTGAAGCTTTCTTT; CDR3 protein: CASSLARAAMNTEAFF
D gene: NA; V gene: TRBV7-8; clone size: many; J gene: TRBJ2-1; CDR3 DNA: TGTGCCAGCAGCGCCTGGATCAACAATGAGCAGTTCTTC; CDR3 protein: CASSAWINNEQFF
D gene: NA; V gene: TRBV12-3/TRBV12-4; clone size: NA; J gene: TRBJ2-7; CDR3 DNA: TGTGCCAGCAGCCCGACAGGGAGGTACGAGCAGTACTTC; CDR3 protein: CASSPTGRYEQYF
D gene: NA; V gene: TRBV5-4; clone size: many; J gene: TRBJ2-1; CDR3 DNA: TGTGCCAGCAGCACCTTGGAAAGGAGCTCCTACAATGAGCAGTTCTTC; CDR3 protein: CASSTLERSSYNEQFF
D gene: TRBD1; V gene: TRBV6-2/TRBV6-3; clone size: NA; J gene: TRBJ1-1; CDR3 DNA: TGTGCCAGCAGACGCGGGACAGGGAACACTGAAGCTTTCTTT; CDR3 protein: CASRRGTGNTEAFF
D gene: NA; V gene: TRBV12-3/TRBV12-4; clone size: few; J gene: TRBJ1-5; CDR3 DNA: TGTGCCAGCACCCTAACAGGAAATCAGCCCCAGCATTTT; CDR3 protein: CASTLTGNQPQHF
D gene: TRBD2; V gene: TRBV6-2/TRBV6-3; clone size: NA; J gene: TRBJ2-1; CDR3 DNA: TGTGCCAGCAGTTACTCGAACCTAGCGGGGTCCGAGCAGTTCTTC; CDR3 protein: CASSYSNLAGSEQFF
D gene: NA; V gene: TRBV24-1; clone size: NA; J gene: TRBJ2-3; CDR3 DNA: TGTGCCACCAAGTTAGGGAGCACAGATACGCAGTATTTT; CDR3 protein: CATKLGSTDTQYF
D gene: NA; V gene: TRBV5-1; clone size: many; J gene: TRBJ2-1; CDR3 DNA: TGCGCCAGCAGCTTCCCCGGGGGCTCCTACAATGAGCAGTTCTTC; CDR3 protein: CASSFPGGSYNEQFF
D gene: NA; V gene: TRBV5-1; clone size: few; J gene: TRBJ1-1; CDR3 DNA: TGCGCCAGCAGCTCGGACAACCTGAACACTGAAGCTTTCTTT; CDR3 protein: CASSSDNLNTEAFF
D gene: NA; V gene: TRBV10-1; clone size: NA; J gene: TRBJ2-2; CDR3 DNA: TGCGCCAGCAGGGGGGGACCCGGGGAGCTGTTTTTT; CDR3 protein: CASRGGPGELFF
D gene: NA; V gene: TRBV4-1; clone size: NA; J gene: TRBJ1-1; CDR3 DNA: TGCGCCAGCAGCCGCAGCGTGTCGAGGGAGACTGAAGCTTTCTTT; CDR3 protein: CASSRSVSRETEAFF
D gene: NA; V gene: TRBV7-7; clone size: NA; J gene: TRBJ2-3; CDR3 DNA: TGTGCTAGCAGCCCTAGGGGGGGGTTACCCTACACAGATACGCAGTATTTT; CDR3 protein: CASSPRGGLPYTDTQYF
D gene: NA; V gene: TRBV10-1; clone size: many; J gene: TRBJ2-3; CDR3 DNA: TGCGCCAGCGGTTTAGCCGGCACAGATACGCAGTATTTT; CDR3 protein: CASGLAGTDTQYF
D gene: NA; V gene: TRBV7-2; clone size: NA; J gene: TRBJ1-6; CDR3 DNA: TGTGCCAGCAGCCCAAAGACAGGTTTCAGGAATTCACCCCTCCACTTT; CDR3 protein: CASSPKTGFRNSPLHF
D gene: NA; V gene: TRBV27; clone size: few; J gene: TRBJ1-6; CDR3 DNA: TGTGCCAGCAGTTCAGGGACTTTCTCCTATAATTCACCCCTCCACTTT; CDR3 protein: CASSSGTFSYNSPLHF
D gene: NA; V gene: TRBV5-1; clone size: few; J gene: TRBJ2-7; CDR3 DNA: TGCGCCAGCAGCTTGGGGAGGGGACAGTCCTACGAGCAGTACTTC; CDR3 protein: CASSLGRGQSYEQYF
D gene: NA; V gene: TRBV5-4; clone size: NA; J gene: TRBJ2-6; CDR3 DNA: TGTGCCAGCAGCTCCAGGGACTGGGCCAACGTCCTGACTTTC; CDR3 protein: CASSSRDWANVLTF
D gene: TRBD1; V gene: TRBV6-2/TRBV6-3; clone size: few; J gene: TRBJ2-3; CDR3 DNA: TGTGCCAGCAGCCCTTGGACAGGGGGGGATACGCAGTATTTT; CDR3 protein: CASSPWTGGDTQYF